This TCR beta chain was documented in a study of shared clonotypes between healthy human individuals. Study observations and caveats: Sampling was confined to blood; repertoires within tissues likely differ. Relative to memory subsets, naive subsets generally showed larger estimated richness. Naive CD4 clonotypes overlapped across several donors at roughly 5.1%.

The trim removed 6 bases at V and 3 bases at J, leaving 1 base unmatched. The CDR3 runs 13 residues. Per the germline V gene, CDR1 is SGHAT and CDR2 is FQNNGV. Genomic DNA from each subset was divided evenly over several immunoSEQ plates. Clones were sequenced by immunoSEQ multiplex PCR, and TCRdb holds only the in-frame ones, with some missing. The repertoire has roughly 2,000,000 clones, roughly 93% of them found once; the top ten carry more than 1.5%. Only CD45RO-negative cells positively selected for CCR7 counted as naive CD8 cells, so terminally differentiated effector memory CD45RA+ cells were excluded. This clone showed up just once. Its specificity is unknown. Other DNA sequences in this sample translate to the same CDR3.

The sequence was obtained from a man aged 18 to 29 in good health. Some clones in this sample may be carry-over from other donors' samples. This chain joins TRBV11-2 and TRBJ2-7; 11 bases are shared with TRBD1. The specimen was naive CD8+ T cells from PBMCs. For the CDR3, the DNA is TGTGCCAGCAGGGGGACAGGGGGCTACGAGCAGTACTTC. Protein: CASRGTGGYEQYF.